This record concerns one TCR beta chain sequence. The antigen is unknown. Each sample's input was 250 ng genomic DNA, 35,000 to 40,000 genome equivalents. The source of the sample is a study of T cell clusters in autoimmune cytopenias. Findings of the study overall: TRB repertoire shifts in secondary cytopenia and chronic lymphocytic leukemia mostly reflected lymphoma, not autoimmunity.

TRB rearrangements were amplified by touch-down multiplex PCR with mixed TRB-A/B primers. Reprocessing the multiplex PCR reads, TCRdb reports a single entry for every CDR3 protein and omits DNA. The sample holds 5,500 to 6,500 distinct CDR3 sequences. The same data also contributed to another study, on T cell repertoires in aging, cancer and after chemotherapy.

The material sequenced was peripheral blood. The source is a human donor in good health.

This CDR3 reads CASSSKNRGAETQYF. The chain has TRBV7-9 and TRBJ2-5; the TRBD1 assignment by TCRdb is unverifiable without DNA. CDR3 length equals 15 residues. Germline CDR1 is SEHNR and CDR2 is FQNEAQ (reference sequence).